This T cell receptor beta chain was captured in a study of T-cell memory formation after mild COVID-19. Findings and caveats of the study: Balance between CD4 and CD8 was seen in clones contracting day 15 to 85, and a CD4+ lean was seen in later expanders. Pre-infection memory held some responding clones, suggesting pre-existing cross-reactive T cells responded. Contracting CD4+ clones were located mainly in CM and EM, and CD8+ clones in EMRA.

This clonotype turned up a few times. The target antigen is unknown. V lost 4 bases and J lost 0, with 18 bases in between. Germline CDR1 reads MNHNY; CDR2 reads SVGAGI (reference sequence). This CDR3 contains 18 residues. 5'RACE with constant-segment primers yielded barcoded, UMI-tagged TCR alpha and TCR beta cDNA libraries. Using its own MiXCR run on the 5' RACE reads, TCRdb lists one record per CDR3 protein. The repertoire includes roughly 100,000 distinct CDR3 sequences, about 15% of them detected once, and 39% sits in the top ten. The sequence came from a man younger than 30 who had mild COVID-19 (a few samples of this study predate the infection). Cell type and time point are not known. The chain uses TRBV6-6 and TRBJ2-2, with D maybe TRBD1 (5 bases). Sample: PBMCs or a T cell subset sorted from them (not recorded which). The CDR3 is CASSSPRDLIANTGELFF. The CDR3 nucleotides read TGTGCCAGCAGTTCCCCCAGGGATTTGATCGCGAACACCGGGGAGCTGTTTTTT.